Listed here are 27 T cell receptor beta chains from one sample, sequenced in a study of human T cells and chemical hapten exposure. Time point given: patch test 2, 6 weeks after DPC sensitization. Indicated treatment: therapeutic diphenylcyclopropenone sensitization with weekly scalp DPC. Via MiXCR, TCRdb re-called the RACE reads, giving one row per CDR3 protein. The data contain more than 80,000 distinct CDR3 sequences, more than 9% of them singletons. Sequencing used whole blood, obtained in connection with sensitization to the hapten diphenylcyclopropenone (DPC). The receptors stem from a woman in her fifties or sixties with alopecia areata. Some clones in this sample may be carry-over from other donors' samples.

CDR3 in amino acids: CASSGGGFGKNIQYF. CDR3 in DNA: TGTGCCAGCAGCGGAGGGGGCTTCGGCAAAAACATTCAGTACTTC. The V and J genes are TRBV7-2 and TRBJ2-4, with D perhaps TRBD1 (7 bases). V lost 5 bases to trimming and J lost 3 bases, with 14 bases between them. CDR3 length equals 15 residues. Germline V CDR1 and CDR2: SGHTA, FQGNSA.

The rearrangement joins TRBV27 to TRBJ2-1; perhaps TRBD2 as D (6 bases). V was shortened by 6 bases and J by 0 bases, with 12 bases between the two germline ends. CDR1 MNHEY and CDR2 SMNVEV come from the germline V gene (reference sequence). The CDR3 is made up of 15 amino acids. The CDR3 loop is CASSRGTASYNEQFF. In DNA, the CDR3 is TGTGCCAGCAGCCGCGGGACGGCCTCCTACAATGAGCAGTTCTTC.

The sample holds many counts of this clonotype. This chain connects TRBV14 to TRBJ1-6; D unresolved. V dropped 4 bases and J dropped 7 bases, with 11 bases sitting between them. The CDR3 is made up of 14 amino acids. Germline V gene lookup returns CDR1 SGHDN and CDR2 FVKESK. The CDR3 DNA is TGTGCCAGCAGCCTCGGAAATCAAAATTCACCCCTCCACTTT. Residues: CASSLGNQNSPLHF.

This clonotype was counted ten times or more. V usage is TRBV5-1 and J usage is TRBJ2-1; no clear D. The CDR3 loop spans 16 amino acids. Germline V gene lookup returns CDR1 SGHRS and CDR2 YFSETQ. Trimming cost V 5 bases and J 0 bases, with 15 bases left between them. In DNA, the CDR3 is TGCGCCAGCAGTCCCCTCCAGCAGAGCTCCTACAATGAGCAGTTCTTC. This encodes CASSPLQQSSYNEQFF.

J is TRBJ2-7 and V is TRBV12-3 or TRBV12-4, with TRBD2 identical over 8 bases. V trimming: 8 bases; J trimming: 6 bases; junction bases outside the gene matches: 15. CDR3 length equals 15 residues. CDR3 in amino acids: CASATTGGRSAEQYF. In nucleotides, the CDR3 is TGTGCCAGCGCAACGACGGGGGGGCGTTCTGCCGAGCAGTACTTC.

There are many counts of this clonotype. This chain connects TRBV29-1 to TRBJ1-3; 7 nucleotides line up with TRBD1. Trimming removed 7 bases from V and 0 bases from J; junction bases left unmatched: 6. The CDR3 contains 14 residues. Looked up from germline, CDR1 is SQVTM and CDR2 is ANQGSEA. The CDR3 loop reads CSAGQASSGNTIYF. CDR3 sequence (DNA): TGCAGCGCCGGACAGGCCTCCTCTGGAAACACCATATATTTT.

This clonotype was recorded many times. The rearrangement uses TRBV20-1 and TRBJ1-5, with D perhaps matching TRBD1 (6 bases). Germline CDR1 reads DFQATT; CDR2 reads SNEGSKA (reference sequence). V lost 1 base and J 4 bases, leaving 14 bases between the germline ends. The CDR3 totals 15 residues. The CDR3 is CSARGNMGTNQPQHF. The CDR3 DNA is TGCAGTGCTAGAGGTAATATGGGGACAAATCAGCCCCAGCATTTT.

V is TRBV5-1 and J is TRBJ1-1; TRBD1 agrees at 7 bases. J was trimmed by 4 bases and V by 2 bases; bases with no gene match: 5. Germline V lookup: CDR1 SGHRS, CDR2 YFSETQ. This CDR3 has 14 amino acids. The CDR3 reads CASSLQGPSTEAFF. The CDR3 nucleotides are TGCGCCAGCAGCTTACAGGGGCCAAGCACTGAAGCTTTCTTT.

V gene TRBV12-3 or TRBV12-4 combines with J gene TRBJ1-6; D is unclear. The V and J ends lost 6 bases and 6 bases respectively, with 12 bases between them. The CDR3 covers 14 residues. The CDR3 nucleotides are TGTGCCAGCAGACCCTGGGCTCGTAATTCACCCCTCCACTTT. Its translation: CASRPWARNSPLHF.

Many counts were recorded for this clonotype. The V call is TRBV20-1, the J call TRBJ1-1; TRBD1 might be the D (5 bases). Trimming took off 5 bases at V and 3 bases at J, with 19 bases between the two ends. The V gene's germline CDR1 is DFQATT and CDR2 SNEGSKA (reference sequence). This CDR3 is 15 amino acids long. CDR3 sequence reads: CSAPPLRRGDTEAFF. Here the CDR3 DNA reads TGCAGTGCTCCGCCCCTCCGACGGGGGGACACTGAAGCTTTCTTT.

This chain links TRBV30 with TRBJ1-2; D remains ambiguous. V gave up 0 bases and J gave up 0 bases, with 5 bases separating them. Germline CDR1 reads GTSNPN; CDR2 reads SVGIG (reference sequence). The CDR3 runs 13 residues. This chain's CDR3 is CAWSVKTNYGYTF. CDR3 coding DNA: TGTGCCTGGAGTGTAAAAACTAACTATGGCTACACCTTC.

V gene TRBV29-1 combines with J gene TRBJ1-1; D is unclear. The CDR3 sequence is 11 residues long. Looked up from germline, CDR1 is SQVTM and CDR2 is ANQGSEA. V lost 4 bases, J lost 0 bases, and 3 bases lay in between. The CDR3 protein is CSVAMNTEAFF. The CDR3 DNA is TGCAGCGTTGCGATGAACACTGAAGCTTTCTTT.

This clonotype was observed a few times. This chain joins TRBV5-1 and TRBJ2-7, with 12 bases aligning to TRBD2. V shed 0 bases and J 6 bases; nucleotides not matched to a gene: 16. CDR1 and CDR2 from the germline V gene are SGHRS and YFSETQ. This CDR3 has 19 residues. The CDR3 sequence: CASSLEPSGRAGRSVEQYF. For the CDR3, the DNA is TGCGCCAGCAGCTTGGAGCCTAGCGGGAGGGCCGGACGATCCGTCGAGCAGTACTTC.

This clonotype was recorded at least ten times. The genes are TRBV20-1 and TRBJ1-2; 9 nucleotides line up with TRBD1. CDR1 and CDR2 (germline): DFQATT, SNEGSKA (reference sequence). The CDR3 has 12 amino acids. Trimming cost V 3 bases and J 8 bases; bases outside gene matches: 4. For the CDR3, the DNA is TGCAGTGCTAGCCGGGACAGGGAAGGCTACACCTTC. Its protein product is CSASRDREGYTF.

The chain couples TRBV4-1 to TRBJ1-6, with D perhaps matching TRBD1 (6 bases). This CDR3 region has 14 residues. V lost 8 bases and J 5 bases, leaving 13 bases between the germline ends. Germline V gives CDR1 MGHRA, CDR2 YSYEKL. The CDR3 sequence is CASCLGQNNSPLHF. CDR3 DNA: TGCGCCAGCTGCCTTGGACAGAATAATTCACCCCTCCACTTT.

This clonotype was seen more than once but under ten times. J is TRBJ2-5 and V is TRBV7-9; D is possibly TRBD2 (7 bases). The V end was cut by 5 bases, the J end by 5 bases, with 18 bases between. CDR1 SEHNR and CDR2 FQNEAQ come from the germline V gene (reference sequence). The CDR3 totals 15 residues. In DNA form, the CDR3 reads TGTGCCAGCAGCCCCGGGGGGCCCTTGAGTGAGACCCAGTACTTC. Protein sequence: CASSPGGPLSETQYF.

The CDR3: CASSWGDRREQYF. Written as DNA, the CDR3 is TGTGCCAGCAGCTGGGGGGATCGTCGCGAGCAGTACTTC. The chain combines TRBV11-2 with TRBJ2-7, with D perhaps TRBD2 (6 bases). The CDR3 runs to 13 residues. The V gene's germline CDR1 is SGHAT and CDR2 FQNNGV. Trimming removed 4 bases from V and 6 bases from J, with 13 bases in between.

In its sample, this clonotype was seen a few times. The gene calls are TRBV12-3 or TRBV12-4 and TRBJ1-1; D gene uncertain. V was clipped by 6 bases and J by 4 bases, with 9 bases between them. The CDR3 runs to 12 residues. This CDR3 reads CASSPAVTEAFF. DNA of the CDR3: TGTGCCAGCAGCCCTGCAGTCACTGAAGCTTTCTTT.

This clonotype occurred many times. This chain connects TRBV19 to TRBJ2-1; 10 bases are shared with TRBD2. Germline assignment: CDR1 LNHDA and CDR2 SQIVND (reference sequence). Unmatched junction bases numbered 4, after V lost 5 bases and J lost 0 bases. This CDR3 has 16 residues. The CDR3 DNA reads as TGTGCCAGTAGTTCAAGCGGGAGGGTCTCCTACAATGAGCAGTTCTTC. Protein: CASSSSGRVSYNEQFF. The full variable domain, with the rest looked up from reference TRBV19 and TRBJ2-1, is DGGITQSPKYLFRKEGQNVTLSCEQNLNHDAMYWYRQDPGQGLRLIYYSQIVNDFQKGDIAEGYSVSREKKESFPLTVTSAQKNPTAFYLCASSSSGRVSYNEQFFGPGTRLTVL.

This clonotype was seen many times. V is TRBV28 and J is TRBJ1-4; D ambiguous. V lost 5 bases to trimming and J lost 0 bases, with 10 bases between them. Germline CDR1 reads MDHEN; CDR2 reads SYDVKM. This CDR3 spans 15 amino acids. CDR3 amino acids: CASSGKGATNEKLFF. DNA of the CDR3: TGTGCCAGCAGTGGAAAGGGAGCAACTAATGAAAAACTGTTTTTT.

This clonotype was counted only a few times. The chain is built from TRBV7-2 and TRBJ2-7; 11 nucleotides match TRBD2. Germline loops: CDR1 SGHTA, CDR2 FQGNSA. The CDR3 length is 14 residues. V dropped 5 bases and J dropped 5; count of bases not matched to a gene: 5. CDR3 sequence (DNA): TGTGCCAGCAGCCCAACTAGCGGGAGTCACGAGCAGTACTTC. Translation gives CASSPTSGSHEQYF.

This clonotype came up many times. This chain links TRBV7-8 with TRBJ2-3; no definite D call. The V gene's germline CDR1 is SGHVS and CDR2 FQNEAQ. Trimming took 2 bases from V and 2 from J, leaving 8 bases between them. This CDR3 comprises 14 residues. The CDR3 spells CASSLTWYTDTQYF. CDR3 DNA: TGTGCCAGCAGCTTAACTTGGTACACAGATACGCAGTATTTT.

The table lists this clonotype with many counts. V and J are TRBV7-9 and TRBJ1-1; TRBD1 is a possible D gene (5 bases). V was clipped by 1 base and J by 5 bases, with 17 bases between them. This CDR3 region has 16 residues. Germline V gives CDR1 SEHNR, CDR2 FQNEAQ (reference sequence). The DNA for the CDR3 is TGTGCCAGCAGCTTAGGTACCTTCGTTGGGGGTACTGAAGCTTTCTTT. The encoded protein is CASSLGTFVGGTEAFF.

The V gene is TRBV9, the J gene TRBJ2-3; D is ambiguous. The CDR3 consists of 13 residues. CDR1 SGDLS and CDR2 YYNGEE come from the germline V gene. V was cut by 0 bases and J by 2 bases, with 4 bases left in between. The CDR3 region is CASSVGHTDTQYF. In nucleotides, the CDR3 is TGTGCCAGCAGCGTAGGTCACACAGATACGCAGTATTTT. Variable domain in full (rest from reference TRBV9 and TRBJ2-3): DSGVTQTPKHLITATGQRVTLRCSPRSGDLSVYWYQQSLDQGLQFLIQYYNGEERAKGNILERFSAQQFPDLHSELNLSSLELGDSALYFCASSVGHTDTQYFGPGTRLTVL.

A few counts support this clonotype. The V and J genes are TRBV24-1 and TRBJ2-7; 8 nucleotides align to TRBD2. The CDR3 is made up of 12 amino acids. Germline CDR1 is KGHDR and CDR2 is SFDVKD. The CDR3 region is CLLAESSYEQYF. CDR3 DNA sequence: TGTTTACTAGCGGAGTCATCCTACGAGCAGTACTTC.

This clonotype was picked up many times. J is TRBJ2-3 and V is TRBV11-2; the match to TRBD2 covers 7 bases. This CDR3 spans 15 amino acids. J lost 2 bases, V lost 4 bases, and 6 bases had no gene match. The germline V gene encodes CDR1 SGHAT and CDR2 FQNNGV. CDR3 DNA sequence: TGTGCCAGCAGCTCGGCTAGCGGATACACAGATACGCAGTATTTT. Translation gives CASSSASGYTDTQYF.

This clonotype was counted ten times or more. This sequence joins TRBV12-3 or TRBV12-4 and TRBJ2-7, with D possibly being TRBD1 (5 bases). The CDR3 has 14 amino acids. Trimming removed 9 bases at V and 0 bases at J, with 15 bases between. CDR3 sequence (DNA): TGTGCCAGTCAGGCAGGGCGTTACTCCTACGAGCAGTACTTC. Its protein is CASQAGRYSYEQYF.